Sequencing of this TCR beta chain was carried out in a study of identical twins. Study conclusions and caveats: Instead of following the same donors, the conclusions were based on cross-sectional statistical analysis.

This CDR3 is 14 amino acids long. V was pared by 1 base and J by 4 bases, with 14 bases between. Germline V CDR1 and CDR2: DFQATT, SNEGSKA (reference sequence). Ten or more counts support this clonotype. Its cognate antigen is unknown. A universal primer site was added by template switching, and unique molecular identifiers were carried by the cDNA. TCRdb re-analysed the 5' RACE reads in MiXCR, keeping a single row per CDR3 protein. This table has under 350,000 distinct CDR3 sequences, more than 8% appearing once. The data also belong to a second study, concerning yellow fever vaccine responses in identical twins.

The sample comprised CD8+ T cells sorted from blood. The origin of this receptor is a woman aged 18-29 years in good health. The chain uses TRBV20-1 and TRBJ2-7; D uncertain. CDR3 loop: CSARGAVRGYEQYF. The CDR3 DNA follows: TGCAGTGCTAGAGGGGCGGTTCGCGGATACGAGCAGTACTTC.